This T cell receptor beta chain was captured in a study of T cells in narcolepsy. The study, taken as a whole, reports: Autoreactive clonotypes reportedly recurred in blood of same and different patients, not controls.

Assay: immunoSEQ multiplex PCR; the TCRdb copy retains only in-frame clones and omits some. There are around 32,000 clones in the sample; around 83% occur only once, and around 0.7% lies in the top ten. To note about this clone: Its antigen is undetermined.

Specimen: memory (CD45RA-) CD4+ T cells from blood. This clonotype originated in a human donor in good health.

The CDR3 DNA follows: TGCAGCGTTGACCGGGGGCCGCAGGCCTATGGCTACACCTTC. It codes for CSVDRGPQAYGYTF. The chain recombines TRBV29-1 with TRBJ1-2; D is perhaps TRBD1 (6 bases). Germline V gives CDR1 SQVTM, CDR2 ANQGSEA. This CDR3 spans 14 amino acids. With 3 bases removed from V and 4 bases from J, the gap between germline ends came to 15 bases.